These T cell receptor beta chains were read from a single sample in a study of cytomegalovirus exposure and HLA in healthy donors. Profiled with immunoSEQ multiplex PCR; TCRdb holds only in-frame clones, not every one. The repertoire holds fewer than 200,000 clones, with 75% to 80% as singletons. Sequencing was performed on PBMCs. These TCRs come from a woman aged 25 to 39 in good health and CMV-seropositive. CDR3s include the opening cysteine and the closing phenylalanine or tryptophan. D genes are given only for firm matches. The size entry is marked missing in some rows and otherwise reads once, few, many or a size class.

TRBJ2-2,NA,NA,TRBV2,TGTGCCAGCAGTCCCGAGCGGTTCGGCACCGGGGAGCTGTTTTTT,CASSPERFGTGELFF
TRBJ1-5,NA,NA,TRBV12-5,TGTGCTAGTGGTTTGGCTACGGGAGCAGGGCGCAGTCAGCCCCAGCATTTT,CASGLATGAGRSQPQHF
TRBJ2-1,TRBD1,NA,TRBV5-1,TGCGCCAGCAGCTCGGGACAGACCCCTTACAATGAGCAGTTCTTC,CASSSGQTPYNEQFF
TRBJ2-7,NA,NA,TRBV11-3,TGTGCCAGCAGCCTTAGGGGCCACGAGCAGTACTTC,CASSLRGHEQYF
TRBJ2-1,TRBD1,NA,TRBV7-2,TGTGCCAGCAGCAGTGGACAGGGGTCGTACAATGAGCAGTTCTTC,CASSSGQGSYNEQFF
TRBJ2-7,TRBD1,NA,TRBV5-1,TGCGCCAGCAGCTTGACCGGGACAGAACGCCACGAGCAGTACTTC,CASSLTGTERHEQYF
TRBJ1-2,TRBD1,NA,TRBV27,TGTGCCAGCAGTTTATATGGCAGTTTCACCGATTCGACAGGGAGCTATGGCTACACCTTC,CASSLYGSFTDSTGSYGYTF
TRBJ2-5,NA,NA,TRBV7-8,TGTGCCAGCAGCTTTTTGTCCGGGGAGACCCAGTACTTC,CASSFLSGETQYF
TRBJ2-7,NA,once,TRBV28,TGTGCCAGCAGTGAGTCGGGAACCTACGAGCAGTACTTC,CASSESGTYEQYF
TRBJ2-2,NA,NA,TRBV28,TGTGCCAGCAGACTGGCGTTGGGGGGACCGACCGGGGAGCTGTTTTTT,CASRLALGGPTGELFF
TRBJ2-7,NA,NA,TRBV19,TGTGCCAGTAGTACCTCCGGTTACGAGCAGTACTTC,CASSTSGYEQYF
TRBJ2-7,NA,NA,TRBV4-1,TGCGCCAGCAGCCAAGTAACGGGAGCCAACGAGCAGTACTTC,CASSQVTGANEQYF
TRBJ2-7,TRBD2,NA,TRBV7-2,TGTGCCAGCAGCTTAGGTGGGGGGGCCTACGAGCAGTACTTC,CASSLGGGAYEQYF
TRBJ1-1,TRBD1,NA,TRBV5-4,TGTGCCAGCAGCCAGGACGGCAGGGGGCAAACTGAAGCTTTCTTT,CASSQDGRGQTEAFF
TRBJ1-5,TRBD1,NA,TRBV4-3,TGCGCCAGCAGCCAAGACATTCACAGGGGGCAAAATCAGCCCCAGCATTTT,CASSQDIHRGQNQPQHF
TRBJ2-2,NA,NA,TRBV27,TGTGCCAGCAGTTCGACAGCTGTCGGGGAGCTGTTTTTT,CASSSTAVGELFF
TRBJ2-7,TRBD1,NA,TRBV18,TGTGCCAGCTCTCGACAGGGGGCCACCTACGAGCAGTACTTC,CASSRQGATYEQYF
TRBJ1-4,NA,NA,TRBV6-5,TGTGCCAGCACACGAGCAACTAATGAAAAACTGTTTTTT,CASTRATNEKLFF
TRBJ2-7,NA,NA,TRBV6-1,TGTGCCAGCAGTGGGCGGGGGCGAGCCTACGAGCAGTACTTC,CASSGRGRAYEQYF
TRBJ2-5,NA,NA,TRBV30,TGTGCCTGGAGTGAAGGTAGCGGCCAAGAGACCCAGTACTTC,CAWSEGSGQETQYF
TRBJ1-6,NA,NA,TRBV9,TGTGCCAGCAGCACCTCGCCAGGGCCCAATTCACCCCTCCACTTT,CASSTSPGPNSPLHF
TRBJ2-6,NA,NA,TRBV5-4,TGTGCCAGCAGCTGGGGAGCATCTGGGGCCAACGTCCTGACTTTC,CASSWGASGANVLTF
TRBJ1-5,TRBD1,NA,TRBV4-1,TGCGCCAGCAGCCAAGGTCTGACAGGGGGGCGCAATCAGCCCCAGCATTTT,CASSQGLTGGRNQPQHF
TRBJ1-1,TRBD1,NA,TRBV7-3,TGTGCCAGCAGCGAACAGGGGGCTTTCACTGAAGCTTTCTTT,CASSEQGAFTEAFF
TRBJ2-5,TRBD2,once,TRBV7-9,TGTGCCAGCAGCTTACGGCGGGGGGGCGGGGAGACCCAGTACTTC,CASSLRRGGGETQYF
TRBJ1-2,NA,NA,TRBV21-1,TGTGCCAGCAGCAAAGGGGACAACGGCTACACCTTC,CASSKGDNGYTF
TRBJ2-7,NA,NA,TRBV29-1,TGCAGCGTTGCAGCGTACTCCTACGAGCAGTACTTC,CSVAAYSYEQYF
TRBJ2-3,NA,NA,TRBV12-5,TGTGCTAGTGGTTCTGGGGACTCTAGCACAGATACGCAGTATTTT,CASGSGDSSTDTQYF
TRBJ1-1,TRBD1,NA,TRBV7-6,TGTGCCAGCAGCTCCTTACAGGGGCTAGGGACTGAAGCTTTCTTT,CASSSLQGLGTEAFF
TRBJ2-5,TRBD2,NA,TRBV6-5,TGTGCCAGCAGCCGGACTAGACAAGAGACCCAGTACTTC,CASSRTRQETQYF